One and the same sample provided the 27 T cell receptor beta chains below, sequenced in a study of T cell repertoires in cytomegalovirus infection. Each CDR3 protein is one row after TCRdb ran MiXCR on the reads. The profile shows around 530,000 distinct CDR3 sequences, more than 25% of them singletons. The sample consisted of PBMCs. These receptors were taken from a human donor in good health (CMV status not recorded). Some clones in this sample may be carry-over from other donors' samples.

The V and J genes are TRBV19 and TRBJ2-1; 11 bases line up with TRBD2. V gave up 4 bases and J gave up 9 bases; unmatched junction bases: 8. This CDR3 comprises 15 residues. In germline, CDR1 is LNHDA, CDR2 SQIVND (reference sequence). The CDR3 bases are TGTGCCAGTAGTACCCATAGCGGGAGGGAGCTTGAGCAGTTCTTC. Its protein is CASSTHSGRELEQFF.

This chain links TRBV10-1 with TRBJ2-3; no clear D. V lost 3 bases and J 4 bases, leaving 11 bases between the germline ends. Germline lookup yields CDR1 WNHNN and CDR2 SYGVQD (reference sequence). This CDR3 is built from 14 residues. CDR3 sequence (DNA): TGCGCCAGCAGTGACCATGGGCTAGCAGATACGCAGTATTTT. It specifies CASSDHGLADTQYF.

The rearrangement links TRBV10-3 to TRBJ2-7, with TRBD2 as a possible D gene (5 bases). V gave up 2 bases and J gave up 7 bases, with 9 bases separating them. This CDR3 is built from 12 residues. Germline-derived CDR1 and CDR2 are ENHRY and SYGVKD. The CDR3 reads CAISERGSEQYF. The CDR3 region has the DNA TGTGCCATCAGTGAGAGAGGGAGTGAGCAGTACTTC.

This clonotype was counted many times. The chain links TRBV7-8 to TRBJ2-1; TRBD2 agrees at 7 bases. The ends lost 3 bases at V and 8 bases at J; junction bases unmatched: 1. Germline V gene sequence: CDR1 SGHVS, CDR2 FQNEAQ. The CDR3 is 12 amino acids. The CDR3 nucleotides are TGTGCCAGCAGCTTCCTAGCGGATGAGCAGTTCTTC. It encodes CASSFLADEQFF. The full variable domain, its missing parts supplied by reference TRBV7-8 and TRBJ2-1, is GAGVSQSPRYKVAKRGQDVALRCDPISGHVSLFWYQQALGQGPEFLTYFQNEAQLDKSGLPSDRFFAERPEGSVSTLKIQRTQQEDSAVYLCASSFLADEQFFGPGTRLTVL.

The chain has TRBV6-2 or TRBV6-3 and TRBJ2-7, with 13 bases that match TRBD2. The CDR3 is 15 residues long. CDR1 is MNHEY and CDR2 is SVGEGT in the germline V gene. The junction had 8 bases not matched to a gene; V was cut back by 5 bases and J by 7 bases. CDR3 sequence (DNA): TGTGCCAGCAGTCAAGGACTAGCGGGAGTGGGAGAGCAGTACGTC. Translating gives CASSQGLAGVGEQYV.

This clonotype has at least ten counts. V gene TRBV7-2 combines with J gene TRBJ2-5; the D gene is possibly TRBD1 (6 bases). The CDR3 consists of 14 residues. V lost 5 bases and J lost 3, with 13 bases in between. Germline loops: CDR1 SGHTA, CDR2 FQGNSA. The CDR3 sequence is CASSDRDTKETQYF. The CDR3 coding sequence is TGTGCCAGCAGCGACCGGGACACAAAAGAGACCCAGTACTTC.

The CDR3: CASSTRTGLNTEAFF. DNA of the CDR3: TGTGCCAGCAGCACTCGGACAGGGCTAAACACTGAAGCTTTCTTT. This chain uses TRBV12-3 or TRBV12-4 with TRBJ1-1; TRBD1 matches at 8 bases. The CDR3 runs to 15 residues. The ends lost 6 bases at V and 2 bases at J; junction bases unmatched: 8.

This clonotype was recorded many times. The V gene is TRBV7-2, the J gene TRBJ2-1; either TRBD1 or TRBD2 may supply D (6 bases each). The CDR3 runs 16 residues. V lost 0 bases to trimming and J lost 2 bases, with 11 bases between them. Germline-derived CDR1 and CDR2 are SGHTA and FQGNSA. Here the CDR3 reads CASSLAGRGPYNEQFF. CDR3 bases: TGTGCCAGCAGCTTAGCGGGACGGGGGCCCTACAATGAGCAGTTCTTC.

V and J are TRBV29-1 and TRBJ2-3; D ambiguous. The V gene's germline CDR1 is SQVTM and CDR2 ANQGSEA. The CDR3 is made up of 13 amino acids. V was trimmed by 4 bases and J by 0 bases, leaving 8 bases between them. CDR3 sequence reads: CSVAGPSTDTQYF. In DNA form, the CDR3 reads TGCAGCGTTGCCGGACCTAGCACAGATACGCAGTATTTT.

The chain's CDR3 is CASSLIVGGELFF. Here the CDR3 DNA reads TGTGCCAGCAGTCTTATCGTCGGCGGGGAGCTGTTTTTT. V gene TRBV7-9 combines with J gene TRBJ2-2; no firm D call. Germline CDR1 is SEHNR and CDR2 is FQNEAQ (reference sequence). V was cut by 6 bases and J by 7 bases, with 12 bases left in between. The CDR3 is 13 amino acids.

This clonotype occurred a few times. The rearrangement uses TRBV7-2 and TRBJ2-7; maybe TRBD1 (6 bases). This CDR3 comprises 16 residues. Germline loops: CDR1 SGHTA, CDR2 FQGNSA. V gave up 7 bases and J gave up 2 bases, with 21 bases separating them. CDR3 sequence (DNA): TGTGCCAGCACTCAGACCCGGACAGTATACGCCTACGAGCAGTACTTC. Translated, it gives CASTQTRTVYAYEQYF.

This clonotype was recorded a few times. The genes are TRBV6-6 and TRBJ1-1; no definite D call. Per the germline V gene, CDR1 is MNHNY and CDR2 is SVGAGI (reference sequence). V gave up 4 bases and J gave up 3 bases, with 6 bases separating them. The length of the CDR3 is 12 residues. The chain's CDR3 is CASSFADTEAFF. The DNA for the CDR3 is TGTGCCAGCAGTTTTGCGGACACTGAAGCTTTCTTT.

The V call is TRBV4-3, the J call TRBJ2-3; TRBD2 matches at 8 bases. V shed 4 bases and J 4 bases; nucleotides not matched to a gene: 13. CDR3 size: 17 residues. Germline V gene sequence: CDR1 LGHNA, CDR2 YSLEER. The CDR3 sequence: CASSPKPAGEGADTQYF. The CDR3 region has the DNA TGCGCCAGCAGCCCGAAACCAGCGGGAGAGGGGGCAGATACGCAGTATTTT.

V is TRBV7-9 and J is TRBJ1-6; D call uncertain. The CDR3 is made up of 15 amino acids. V shed 1 base and J shed 7 bases, with 11 bases lying between them. Germline loops: CDR1 SEHNR, CDR2 FQNEAQ (reference sequence). The CDR3 protein is CASSLGAALNSPLHF. The CDR3 DNA is TGTGCCAGCAGCTTAGGCGCAGCCTTAAATTCACCCCTCCACTTT.

The DNA for the CDR3 is TGTGCCACCATACCGCATGTGGGTAGCAATCAGCCCCAGCATTTT. This encodes CATIPHVGSNQPQHF. The chain couples TRBV6-5 to TRBJ1-5, with D unclear. CDR3 length: 15 amino acids. V was trimmed by 10 bases and J by 0 bases, leaving 16 bases between them. Germline V gene sequence: CDR1 MNHEY, CDR2 SVGAGI.

The rearrangement joins TRBV7-4 to TRBJ1-1, with D maybe TRBD1 (6 bases). Germline assignment: CDR1 SGHVT and CDR2 SQSDAQ. The ends were cut back, 4 bases at V and 5 bases at J, with 11 bases in the middle. CDR3 length: 13 amino acids. The CDR3 coding sequence is TGTGCCAGCAGCTCGGGGGGGCTTACTGAAGCTTTCTTT. Amino acid sequence: CASSSGGLTEAFF.

J is TRBJ2-5 and V is TRBV6-2 or TRBV6-3; D tentatively fits TRBD1 or TRBD2 (5 bases each). CDR3 length equals 13 residues. Germline CDR1 and CDR2: MNHEY and SVGEGT. CDR3 amino acids: CGRDHGDPETQYF. The CDR3 bases are TGTGGACGAGATCACGGGGACCCAGAGACCCAGTACTTC.

V usage is TRBV18 and J usage is TRBJ2-3; TRBD2 matches at 13 bases. With V trimmed by 4 bases and J by 2 bases, 18 bases remained unmatched. This CDR3 is 21 amino acids long. Germline CDR1 reads KGHSH; CDR2 reads LQKENI. The CDR3 loop is CASSRIPGLAGRHSVTDTQYF. The CDR3 nucleotides read TGTGCCAGCTCACGAATTCCGGGACTAGCGGGACGGCACTCAGTCACAGATACGCAGTATTTT.

The chain is built from TRBV4-3 and TRBJ1-1; D uncertain. V dropped 6 bases and J dropped 2 bases, with 31 bases sitting between them. CDR1 is LGHNA, CDR2 YSLEER, per germline. This CDR3 region has 20 residues. In DNA form, the CDR3 reads TGCGCCAGCAGTCGTAATGGCTTGGGCAACAGATATGGGAGTAACACTGAAGCTTTCTTT. It codes for CASSRNGLGNRYGSNTEAFF.

V and J are TRBV12-3 or TRBV12-4 and TRBJ2-1; TRBD2 might be the D (6 bases). Trimming shortened V by 2 bases and J by 8 bases, and 10 bases separated the two germline ends. CDR3 size: 13 residues. The CDR3 loop is CASSLMRLDEQFF. The CDR3 DNA sequence: TGTGCCAGCAGTTTAATGCGACTAGATGAGCAGTTCTTC.

The gene calls are TRBV14 and TRBJ2-2, with 12 bases identical to TRBD2. There are 17 residues in the CDR3. The V and J ends lost 0 bases and 5 bases, in that order; junction bases with no gene match: 4. In germline, CDR1 is SGHDN, CDR2 FVKESK. CDR3 bases: TGTGCCAGCAGCCAAGATCGCCTAGCGGGAGGGACCGGGGAGCTGTTTTTT. Translating gives CASSQDRLAGGTGELFF.

V is TRBV6-6 and J is TRBJ1-5; weak D call: TRBD1 (6 bases). Trimming pared 2 bases from V and 1 base from J, leaving 9 bases between. This CDR3 has 15 residues. Germline lookup yields CDR1 MNHNY and CDR2 SVGAGI (reference sequence). CDR3 residues: CASSYRDTSNQPQHF. In DNA form, the CDR3 reads TGTGCCAGCAGTTACCGGGACACCAGCAATCAGCCCCAGCATTTT.

This clonotype was detected many times. The chain links TRBV7-2 to TRBJ2-4; possibly TRBD2 for D (6 bases). Germline V gives CDR1 SGHTA, CDR2 FQGNSA. This CDR3 comprises 18 residues. The germline V and J ends were trimmed by 5 bases and 1 base, with 21 bases remaining between them. CDR3 coding DNA: TGTGCCAGCAGCCCGATATCTACTAGCCGATCGGCCAAAAACATTCAGTACTTC. Translating gives CASSPISTSRSAKNIQYF.

The rearrangement uses TRBV6-2 or TRBV6-3 and TRBJ1-6, with D unresolved. V lost 8 bases and J lost 5, with 7 bases in between. CDR1 and CDR2 (germline): MNHEY, SVGEGT. The CDR3 has 12 amino acids. The CDR3, as DNA: TGTGCCAGCGGCAGAAATAATTCACCCCTCCACTTT. It translates to CASGRNNSPLHF.

J is TRBJ2-1 and V is TRBV6-5; TRBD2 matches at 11 bases. V lost 4 bases, J lost 0 bases, and 8 bases stayed unmatched. There are 18 residues in the CDR3. Germline V lookup: CDR1 MNHEY, CDR2 SVGAGI. CDR3 protein: CASSSIAGGKSSYNEQFF. The CDR3 DNA is TGTGCCAGCAGTTCGATAGCGGGAGGGAAGAGCTCCTACAATGAGCAGTTCTTC.

This clonotype was observed a few times. The chain carries TRBV11-2 and TRBJ2-3, with a weak D call TRBD2 (5 bases). Trimming removed 5 bases from V and 3 bases from J, with 12 bases in between. From germline, CDR1 is SGHAT and CDR2 FQNNGV. This CDR3 has 14 amino acids. In nucleotides, the CDR3 is TGTGCCAGCAGCCCGATAGGGAGAACAGATACGCAGTATTTT. Protein sequence: CASSPIGRTDTQYF.

V usage is TRBV29-1 and J usage is TRBJ2-2; 9 nucleotides match TRBD2. The CDR3 covers 15 residues. V was pared by 2 bases and J by 5 bases, with 6 bases of the junction left unmatched. Germline V gives CDR1 SQVTM, CDR2 ANQGSEA. The CDR3 DNA reads TGCAGCGTTGAACACGGGACTAGCAGGACCGGGGAGCTGTTTTTT. Translation gives CSVEHGTSRTGELFF.